The clone carrying this TCR beta chain was detected only once. Antigen specificity is unknown. At one boundary the junction diverges from the germline segment, which might be a read error. The V gene's germline CDR1 is SEHNR and CDR2 FQNEAQ (reference sequence). The CDR3 totals 13 residues. The data stem from a study of OX40 agonist ivuxolimab in advanced cancers. Points from the study as a whole: Among some nonresponders, normalized T-cell clonal expansion was also low.

TCRdb's table, derived via immunoSEQ multiplex PCR, lists solely in-frame clones and lacks some. The sample shows 55,000 to 80,000 clones, roughly 81% of them seen only once. The TCR comes from an adult with an advanced solid tumor such as melanoma, head and neck, liver or kidney cancer. This sample comprised CD4+ or CD8+ T cells sorted from blood, obtained in a trial of the OX40 agonist ivuxolimab. The rearrangement uses TRBV7-9 and TRBJ2-5, with unresolved D. The chain's CDR3 is CASSLEEQGTQYF. The CDR3 DNA reads as TGTGCCAGCAGCTTAGAGGAACAAGGGACCCAGTACTTC.